The subject of this entry is one T cell receptor beta chain. CDR1 is SGHDN, CDR2 FVKESK, per germline. After removal of 4 bases from V and 10 bases from J, the junction contained 9 bases not matched to a gene. The CDR3 is 14 amino acids. The sample is drawn from a study of blood T cell repertoires in COVID-19. Clones were read by immunoSEQ multiplex PCR, and TCRdb kept only the in-frame ones, dropping some. The top ten clones hold 0.65% to 0.85% of a sample with fewer than 250,000 clones, 88% of them seen once. Input material: peripheral blood. The chain combines TRBV14 with TRBJ2-1; 8 bases line up with TRBD2. The receptor was derived from a man between 40 and 49 years old with acute or convalescent COVID-19. The CDR3 here is CASSPQAGGREQFF. The CDR3 DNA follows: TGTGCCAGCAGCCCCCAGGCGGGAGGACGGGAGCAGTTCTTC.